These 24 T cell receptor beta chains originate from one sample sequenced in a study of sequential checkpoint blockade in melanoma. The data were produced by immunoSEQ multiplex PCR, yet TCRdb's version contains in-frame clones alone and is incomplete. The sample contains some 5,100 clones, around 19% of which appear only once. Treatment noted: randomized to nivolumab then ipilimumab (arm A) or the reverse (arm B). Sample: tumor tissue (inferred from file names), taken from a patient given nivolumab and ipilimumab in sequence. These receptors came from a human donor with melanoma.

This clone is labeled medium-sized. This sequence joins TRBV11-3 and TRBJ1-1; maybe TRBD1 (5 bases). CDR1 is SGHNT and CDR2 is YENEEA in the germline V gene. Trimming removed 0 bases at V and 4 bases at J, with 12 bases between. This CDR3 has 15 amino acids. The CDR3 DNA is TGTGCCAGCAGCTTAGAGGGATACAGGTTCACTGAAGCTTTCTTT. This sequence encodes CASSLEGYRFTEAFF.

CDR3 protein: CASSPSPGGIQYF. CDR3 DNA: TGTGCCAGCTCACCATCGCCCGGGGGCATTCAGTACTTC. The chain uses TRBV18 and TRBJ2-4; D might be TRBD2 (6 bases). CDR3 size: 13 residues. V was shortened by 2 bases and J by 9 bases, with 11 bases between the two germline ends. Germline V lookup: CDR1 KGHSH, CDR2 LQKENI.

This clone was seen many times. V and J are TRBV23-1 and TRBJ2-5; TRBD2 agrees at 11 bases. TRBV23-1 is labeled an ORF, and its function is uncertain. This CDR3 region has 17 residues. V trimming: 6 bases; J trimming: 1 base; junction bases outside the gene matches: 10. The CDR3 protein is CASSPPRGTSGQETQYF. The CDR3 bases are TGCGCCAGCAGCCCCCCTCGGGGGACTAGCGGCCAAGAGACCCAGTACTTC.

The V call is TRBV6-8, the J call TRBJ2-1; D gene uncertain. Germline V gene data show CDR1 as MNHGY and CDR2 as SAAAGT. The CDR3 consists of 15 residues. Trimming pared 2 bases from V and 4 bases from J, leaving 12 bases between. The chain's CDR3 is CASSYDRNPYNEQFF. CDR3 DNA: TGTGCCAGCAGTTACGACCGGAACCCGTACAATGAGCAGTTCTTC.

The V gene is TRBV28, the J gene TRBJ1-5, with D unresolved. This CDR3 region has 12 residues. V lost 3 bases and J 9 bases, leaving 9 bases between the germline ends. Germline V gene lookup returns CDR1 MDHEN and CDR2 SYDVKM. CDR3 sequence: CASSFSVSPQHF. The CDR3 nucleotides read TGTGCCAGCAGTTTCTCGGTCTCGCCCCAGCATTTT. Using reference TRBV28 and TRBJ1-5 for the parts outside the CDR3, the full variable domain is DVKVTQSSRYLVKRTGEKVFLECVQDMDHENMFWYRQDPGLGLRLIYFSYDVKMKEKGDIPEGYSVSREKKERFSLILESASTNQTSMYLCASSFSVSPQHFGDGTRLSIL.

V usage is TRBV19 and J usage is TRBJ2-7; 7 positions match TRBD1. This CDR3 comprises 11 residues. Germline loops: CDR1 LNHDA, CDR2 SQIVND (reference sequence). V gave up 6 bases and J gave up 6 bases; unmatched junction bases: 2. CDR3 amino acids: CASRGGAEQYF. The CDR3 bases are TGTGCCAGTAGAGGGGGCGCCGAGCAGTACTTC.

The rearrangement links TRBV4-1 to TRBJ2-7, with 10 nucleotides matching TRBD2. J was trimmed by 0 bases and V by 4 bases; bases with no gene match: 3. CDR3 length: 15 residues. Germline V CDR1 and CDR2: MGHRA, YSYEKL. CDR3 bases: TGCGCCAGCAGCCCACTAGCGGGGAACTCCTACGAGCAGTACTTC. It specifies CASSPLAGNSYEQYF.

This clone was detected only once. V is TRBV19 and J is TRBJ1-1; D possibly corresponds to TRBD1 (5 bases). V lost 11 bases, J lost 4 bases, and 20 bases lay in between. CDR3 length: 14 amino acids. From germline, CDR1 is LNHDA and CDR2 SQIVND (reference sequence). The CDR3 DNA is TGTGCCGCTGCTCCCAGGTCGGGGGTCACTGAAGCTTTCTTT. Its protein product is CAAAPRSGVTEAFF. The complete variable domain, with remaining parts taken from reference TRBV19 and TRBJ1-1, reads DGGITQSPKYLFRKEGQNVTLSCEQNLNHDAMYWYRQDPGQGLRLIYYSQIVNDFQKGDIAEGYSVSREKKESFPLTVTSAQKNPTAFYLCAAAPRSGVTEAFFGQGTRLTVV.

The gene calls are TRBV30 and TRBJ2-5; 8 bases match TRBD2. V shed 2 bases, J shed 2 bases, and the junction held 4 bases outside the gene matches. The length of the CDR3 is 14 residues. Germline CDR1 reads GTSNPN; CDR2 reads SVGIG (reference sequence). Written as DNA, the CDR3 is TGTGCCTGGAGTTTCAGCGGGGGACAAGAGACCCAGTACTTC. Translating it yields CAWSFSGGQETQYF.

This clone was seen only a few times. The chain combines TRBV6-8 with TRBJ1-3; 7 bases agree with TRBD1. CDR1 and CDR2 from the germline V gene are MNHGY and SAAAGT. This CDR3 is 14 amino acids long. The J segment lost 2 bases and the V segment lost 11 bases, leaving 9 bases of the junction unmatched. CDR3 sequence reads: CAGLGGSPGNTIYF. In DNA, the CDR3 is TGTGCCGGATTAGGGGGCTCCCCTGGAAACACCATATATTTT.

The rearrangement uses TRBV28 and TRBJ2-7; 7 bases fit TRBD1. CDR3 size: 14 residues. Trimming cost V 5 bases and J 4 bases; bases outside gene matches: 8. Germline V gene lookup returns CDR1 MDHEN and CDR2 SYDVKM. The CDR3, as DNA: TGTGCCAGCAGTAGCACCGGGACAGTGTACGAGCAGTACTTC. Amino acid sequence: CASSSTGTVYEQYF.

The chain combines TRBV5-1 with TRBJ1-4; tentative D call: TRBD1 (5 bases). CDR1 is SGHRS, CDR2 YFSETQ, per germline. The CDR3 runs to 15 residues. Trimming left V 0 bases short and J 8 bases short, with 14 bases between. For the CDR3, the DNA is TGCGCCAGCAGCTTGGGGGGGGTATCGAAGGAAAAACTGTTTTTT. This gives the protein CASSLGGVSKEKLFF.

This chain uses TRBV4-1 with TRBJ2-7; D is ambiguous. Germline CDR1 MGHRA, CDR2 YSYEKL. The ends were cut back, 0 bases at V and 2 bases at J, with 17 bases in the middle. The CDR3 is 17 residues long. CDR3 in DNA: TGCGCCAGCAGCCAAGATCTCGCGCCCCGGCCCACCTACGAGCAGTACTTC. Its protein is CASSQDLAPRPTYEQYF.

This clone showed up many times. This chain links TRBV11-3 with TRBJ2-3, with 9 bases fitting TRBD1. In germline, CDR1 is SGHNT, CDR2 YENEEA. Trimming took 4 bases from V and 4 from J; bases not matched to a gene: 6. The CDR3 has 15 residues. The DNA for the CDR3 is TGTGCCAGCAGCTGGCGGGACAGGGTATCAGATACGCAGTATTTT. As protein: CASSWRDRVSDTQYF.

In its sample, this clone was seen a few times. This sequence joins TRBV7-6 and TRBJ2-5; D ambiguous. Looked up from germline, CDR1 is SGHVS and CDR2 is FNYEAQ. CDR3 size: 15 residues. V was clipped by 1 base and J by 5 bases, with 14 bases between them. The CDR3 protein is CASSLGARVSETQYF. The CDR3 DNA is TGTGCCAGCAGCTTAGGCGCTAGAGTATCGGAGACCCAGTACTTC.

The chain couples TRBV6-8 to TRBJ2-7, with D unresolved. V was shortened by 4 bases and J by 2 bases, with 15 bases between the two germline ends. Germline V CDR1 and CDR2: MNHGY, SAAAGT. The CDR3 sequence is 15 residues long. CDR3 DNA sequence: TGTGCCAGCAGTTCTTGGGAACTGGATACCTACGAGCAGTACTTC. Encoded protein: CASSSWELDTYEQYF.

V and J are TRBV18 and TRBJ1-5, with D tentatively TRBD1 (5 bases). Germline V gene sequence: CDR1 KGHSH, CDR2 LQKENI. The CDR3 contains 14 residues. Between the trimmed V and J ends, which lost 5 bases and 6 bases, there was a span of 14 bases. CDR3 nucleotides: TGTGCCAGCTCATTTCAGGGAGGGGCTCAGCCCCAGCATTTT. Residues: CASSFQGGAQPQHF. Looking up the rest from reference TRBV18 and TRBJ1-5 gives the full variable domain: NAGVMQNPRHLVRRRGQEARLRCSPMKGHSHVYWYRQLPEEGLKFMVYLQKENIIDESGMPKERFSAEFPKEGPSILRIQQVVRGDSAAYFCASSFQGGAQPQHFGDGTRLSIL.

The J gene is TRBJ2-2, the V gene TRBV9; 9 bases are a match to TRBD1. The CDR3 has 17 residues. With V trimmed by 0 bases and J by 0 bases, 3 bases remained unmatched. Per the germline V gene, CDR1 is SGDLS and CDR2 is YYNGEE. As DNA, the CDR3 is TGTGCCAGCAGCGTAGTAGGGACAGGGACGAACACCGGGGAGCTGTTTTTT. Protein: CASSVVGTGTNTGELFF.

The DNA for the CDR3 is TGTGCCAGTAAGGTACTAGCGGGGGGAGGAGAGACCCAGTACTTC. It specifies CASKVLAGGGETQYF. The chain combines TRBV19 with TRBJ2-5; TRBD2 aligns across 12 bases. This CDR3 has 15 amino acids. With V trimmed by 7 bases and J by 4 bases, 7 bases remained unmatched. Germline CDR1 LNHDA, CDR2 SQIVND (reference sequence).

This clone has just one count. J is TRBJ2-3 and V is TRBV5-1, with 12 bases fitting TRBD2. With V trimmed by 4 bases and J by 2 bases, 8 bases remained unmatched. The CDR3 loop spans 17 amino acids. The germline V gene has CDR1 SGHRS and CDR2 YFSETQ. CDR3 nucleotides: TGCGCCAGCAGCCAAAGACTAGCGGGGGCCTTCACAGATACGCAGTATTTT. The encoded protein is CASSQRLAGAFTDTQYF.

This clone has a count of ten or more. The CDR3 coding sequence is TGTGCCAGCAGCTTTTCATGGCAAGATACGCAGTATTTT. Translation: CASSFSWQDTQYF. This chain uses TRBV7-1 with TRBJ2-3; D ambiguous. TRBV7-1 is filed as an ORF, its function uncertain. V lost 4 bases to trimming and J lost 5 bases, with 10 bases between them. This CDR3 is 13 amino acids long.

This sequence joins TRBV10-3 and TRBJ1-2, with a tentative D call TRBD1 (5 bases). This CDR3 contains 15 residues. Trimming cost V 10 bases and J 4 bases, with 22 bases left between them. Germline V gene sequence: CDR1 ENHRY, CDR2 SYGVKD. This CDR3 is CASFRVGVPGYGYTF. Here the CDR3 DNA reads TGTGCCAGTTTCAGGGTGGGGGTCCCTGGCTATGGCTACACCTTC.

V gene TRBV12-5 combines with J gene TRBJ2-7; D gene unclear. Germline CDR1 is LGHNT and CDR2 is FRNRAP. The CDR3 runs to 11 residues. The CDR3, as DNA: TGTGCCAGCACGATGGCCTACGAGCAGTACTTC. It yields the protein CASTMAYEQYF.

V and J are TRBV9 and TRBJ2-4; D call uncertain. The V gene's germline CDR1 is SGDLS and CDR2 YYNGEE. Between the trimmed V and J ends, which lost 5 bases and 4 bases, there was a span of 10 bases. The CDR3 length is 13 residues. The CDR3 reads CASRGDGKNIQYF. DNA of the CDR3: TGTGCCAGCAGAGGAGACGGGAAAAACATTCAGTACTTC.